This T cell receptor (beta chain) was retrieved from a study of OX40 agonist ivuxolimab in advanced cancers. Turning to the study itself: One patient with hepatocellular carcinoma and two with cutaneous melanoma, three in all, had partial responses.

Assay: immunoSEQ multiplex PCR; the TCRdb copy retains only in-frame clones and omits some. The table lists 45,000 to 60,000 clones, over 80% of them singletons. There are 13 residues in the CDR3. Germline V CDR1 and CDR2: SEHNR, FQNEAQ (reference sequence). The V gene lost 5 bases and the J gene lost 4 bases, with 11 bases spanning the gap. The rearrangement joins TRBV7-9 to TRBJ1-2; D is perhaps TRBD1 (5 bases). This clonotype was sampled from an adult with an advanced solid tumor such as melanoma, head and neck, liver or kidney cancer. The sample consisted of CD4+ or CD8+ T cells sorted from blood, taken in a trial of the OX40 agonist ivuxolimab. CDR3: CASSAYRLYGYTF. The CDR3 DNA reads TGTGCCAGCAGCGCTTACAGGCTCTATGGCTACACCTTC.